The rows below give T cell receptor beta chains drawn from one sample of a study of Tregs in tolerant kidney transplant recipients. Using immunoSEQ multiplex PCR, the repertoire was profiled, and TCRdb retains in-frame clones only, with some absent. The data contain roughly 69,000 clones, roughly 89% of them singletons. This sample comprised CD4+ T cells from blood, obtained before the transplant. Receptor source: a human donor who received a combined kidney and bone marrow transplant. The CDR3 runs from the conserved cysteine through the conserved F or W. D genes are given only for firm matches. Size values are once, few and many counts, or a class for expanded clones, and some rows have none.

CDR3nt	CDR3aa	j_gene	abundance	d_gene	v_gene
TGTGCCAGCACCGACAGGCTAACCGGGGAGACCCAGTACTTC	CASTDRLTGETQYF	TRBJ2-5	.	.	TRBV6-1
TGTGCCAGCAGCCACCGGACTGTTAACACCGGGGAGCTGTTTTTT	CASSHRTVNTGELFF	TRBJ2-2	.	.	TRBV11-3
TGTGCCAGCAGTTTACTAGGATCTCGAGGGACAGATACGCAGTATTTT	CASSLLGSRGTDTQYF	TRBJ2-3	once	.	TRBV27
TGTGCCTGGAGTGTACTTGGGACTAGCGGGAGTAATGAGCAGTTCTTC	CAWSVLGTSGSNEQFF	TRBJ2-1	.	TRBD2	TRBV30
TGTGCCAGCAGCTTTACTAGCGACTCCTACGAGCAGTACTTC	CASSFTSDSYEQYF	TRBJ2-7	few	TRBD2	TRBV7-8
TGTGCCAGCAGTCTTAGCGGGCATAACACCTACGAGCAGTACTTC	CASSLSGHNTYEQYF	TRBJ2-7	.	TRBD2	TRBV27
TGTGCCAGCAGCGTAATCGATCAGCCCCAGCATTTT	CASSVIDQPQHF	TRBJ1-5	.	.	TRBV21-1
TGTGCCAGCAGTTTTGGCGGCCTAGCGGGAGTCCCTCATAGCACAGATACGCAGTATTTT	CASSFGGLAGVPHSTDTQYF	TRBJ2-3	.	TRBD2	TRBV28
TGTGCCAGTAGTGACAGGTACCAAGAGACCCAGTACTTC	CASSDRYQETQYF	TRBJ2-5	.	.	TRBV19
TGTGCCAGCAGCGAGCGGAGTATGCAGCCCCAGCATTTT	CASSERSMQPQHF	TRBJ1-5	.	.	TRBV7-2
TGTGCCAGCAGTTACGACAGGGATGGCTATGGCTACACCTTC	CASSYDRDGYGYTF	TRBJ1-2	.	TRBD1	TRBV6-5
TGTGCCAGCAGCTCGGGAGGAGCCCGGAATCAGCCCCAGCATTTT	CASSSGGARNQPQHF	TRBJ1-5	.	.	TRBV7-2
TGTGCCAGCAGCTCGGGACAGGGGGCTTACACCGGGGAGCTGTTTTTT	CASSSGQGAYTGELFF	TRBJ2-2	few	TRBD1	TRBV7-3
TGCACCAGCAGCCAAGATCCGGAGGACTTAAACTATGGCTACACCTTC	CTSSQDPEDLNYGYTF	TRBJ1-2	.	.	TRBV1
TGCAGCGTTCCCCCGGGACTAGCGGGAGGGGAGACCCAGTACTTC	CSVPPGLAGGETQYF	TRBJ2-5	once	TRBD2	TRBV29-1
TGTGCCAGCAGTCTACGGGACAGTTTCTACGCGCAGTACTTC	CASSLRDSFYAQYF	TRBJ2-7	.	TRBD1	TRBV27
TGTGCCAGCAGTTCCGGACAGGCTTGGGGGCCGCAGTATTTT	CASSSGQAWGPQYF	TRBJ2-3	.	TRBD1	TRBV7-6
TGTGCCAGCACCCCCCCTGGGACAAGAAATGAGCAGTTCTTC	CASTPPGTRNEQFF	TRBJ2-1	.	.	TRBV9
TGTGCCAGCAGTTTATCCCTTACTGGAAACACCATATATTTT	CASSLSLTGNTIYF	TRBJ1-3	.	.	TRBV27